The next 28 T cell receptor beta chains were all read from a single sample in a study of shared clonotypes between healthy human individuals. Libraries were prepared by immunoSEQ multiplex PCR; TCRdb keeps only in-frame clonotypes and omits some of them. Of about 490,000 clones detected, more than 65% appear once; the ten largest clones hold about 13%. The sample was PBMCs. The receptors come from a woman aged 40 to 50 in good health. Some clones in this sample may be carry-over from other donors' samples.

V is TRBV27 and J is TRBJ2-7; 13 bases match TRBD2. Trimming at V came to 8 bases and at J to 5 bases, leaving 9 bases not matched to a gene. CDR3 length equals 15 residues. The germline V gene has CDR1 MNHEY and CDR2 SMNVEV (reference sequence). The CDR3, as DNA: TGTGCCAGCGCATCTATGGGACTAGCGGGAAACGAGCAGTACTTC. Encoded protein: CASASMGLAGNEQYF.

In regard to this clone: This same CDR3 is encoded by further DNA sequences in the sample. V and J are TRBV18 and TRBJ2-5; 8 bases line up with TRBD1. V lost 3 bases and J lost 5; bases outside the gene matches: 5. CDR1 KGHSH and CDR2 LQKENI come from the germline V gene. The length of the CDR3 is 14 residues. CDR3 sequence (DNA): TGTGCCAGCTCACCCTCAGGGGGCTGGGAGACCCAGTACTTC. Its protein is CASSPSGGWETQYF.

This clone appeared once. A far larger clone is just one base off, so this is likely a read error. The V gene is TRBV7-9, the J gene TRBJ2-1; possibly TRBD1 for D (7 bases). CDR1 SEHNR and CDR2 FQNEAQ come from the germline V gene (reference sequence). This CDR3 has 12 residues. Trimming took off 7 bases at V and 8 bases at J, with 12 bases between the two ends. The CDR3 DNA reads TGTGCCAGCACCCCAGGGGGGTATGAGCAGTTCTTC. Its protein is CASTPGGYEQFF. Filled out from reference TRBV7-9 and TRBJ2-1, the complete variable domain reads DTGVSQNPRHKITKRGQNVTFRCDPISEHNRLYWYRQTLGQGPEFLTYFQNEAQLEKSRLLSDRFSAERPKGSFSTLEIQRTEQGDSAMYLCASTPGGYEQFFGPGTRLTVL.

The sample holds one count of this clone. Given a far larger clone just one base away, this is likely a sequencing read error. Distinct nucleotide sequences in the sample also encode this CDR3. V and J are TRBV4-2 and TRBJ1-4, with D possibly being TRBD1 (5 bases). In germline, CDR1 is LGHNA, CDR2 YNFKEQ. This CDR3 is built from 14 residues. CDR3 nucleotides: TGTGCCAGCAGTCAAGACCAGGGTCTTAAAAAACTGTTTTTT. Its translation is CASSQDQGLKKLFF.

Turning to this clone: This likely stems from a read error, as it lies one base from a far larger clone. This chain links TRBV27 with TRBJ2-6; no reliable D call. V lost 11 bases, J lost 3 bases, and 23 bases lay in between. The CDR3 spans 17 residues. Looked up from germline, CDR1 is MNHEY and CDR2 is SMNVEV (reference sequence). The CDR3 spells CAGTPSLGYNGANVLTF. The DNA for the CDR3 is TGTGCCGGCACCCCCTCCCTCGGTTATAATGGGGCCAACGTCCTGACTTTC.

This clone appeared a single time. This sequence joins TRBV29-1 and TRBJ2-1; D gene uncertain. Between the trimmed V and J ends, which lost 1 base and 1 base, there was a span of 8 bases. This CDR3 comprises 14 residues. Germline values: CDR1 SQVTM, CDR2 ANQGSEA. As DNA, the CDR3 is TGCAGCGTTGAAGGTTTGGTGTCCTACAATGAGCAGTTCTTC. Protein sequence: CSVEGLVSYNEQFF.

The gene calls are TRBV4-3 and TRBJ2-4; D may correspond to TRBD1 or TRBD2 (5 bases each). The CDR3 sequence is 14 residues long. Trimming shortened V by 1 base and J by 7 bases, and 11 bases separated the two germline ends. The germline CDR1 and CDR2 sequences are LGHNA and YSLEER. CDR3 coding DNA: TGCGCCAGCAGCCAAGGGGGGTCGGGGAACATTCAGTACTTC. Its protein product is CASSQGGSGNIQYF.

This sequence joins TRBV9 and TRBJ1-2, with D uncertain. V dropped 0 bases and J dropped 4 bases, with 4 bases sitting between them. CDR3 length equals 12 residues. Per germline, CDR1 SGDLS and CDR2 YYNGEE. CDR3 bases: TGTGCCAGCAGCGTAGACACCTATGGCTACACCTTC. This translates into CASSVDTYGYTF.

The V call is TRBV2, the J call TRBJ1-5; no definite D call. There are 14 residues in the CDR3. Trimming cost V 4 bases and J 2 bases, with 9 bases left between them. Germline values: CDR1 SNHLY, CDR2 FYNNEI. The CDR3 coding sequence is TGTGCCAGCAGTGCGGAATCGGGCAATCAGCCCCAGCATTTT. The encoded protein is CASSAESGNQPQHF.

This chain uses TRBV5-4 with TRBJ2-1, with TRBD2 matching 11 bases. CDR3 length: 13 residues. CDR1 is SGHNT and CDR2 is YYREEE in the germline V gene (reference sequence). J gave up 8 bases and V 5 bases, and 3 bases lay outside the gene matches. The chain's CDR3 is CASSSGRGDEQFF. The CDR3 DNA reads TGTGCCAGCAGTAGCGGGAGGGGTGATGAGCAGTTCTTC.

The V and J genes are TRBV7-2 and TRBJ2-2; D may be TRBD1 (6 bases). Germline V CDR1 and CDR2: SGHTA, FQGNSA. V lost 5 bases and J lost 0, with 16 bases in between. The CDR3 has 17 amino acids. DNA for the CDR3: TGTGCCAGCAGCCTGTCTTGGAGACAGGCGAACACCGGGGAGCTGTTTTTT. It yields the protein CASSLSWRQANTGELFF.

The table lists this clone with a count of one. V usage is TRBV5-1 and J usage is TRBJ2-7; D not certain. There are 15 residues in the CDR3. CDR1 and CDR2 from the germline V gene are SGHRS and YFSETQ. Trimming left V 5 bases short and J 0 bases short, with 15 bases between. The CDR3 loop is CASRMGYFDSYEQYF. The CDR3 DNA sequence: TGCGCCAGCAGGATGGGATATTTCGACTCCTACGAGCAGTACTTC.

For this clone: It differs at one base from a far larger clone, so likely a read error. The chain is built from TRBV30 and TRBJ1-3; D unclear. Deletions cut 3 bases from V and 2 bases from J, with 14 bases between. This CDR3 is 15 amino acids long. Germline V CDR1 and CDR2: GTSNPN, SVGIG (reference sequence). CDR3 in DNA: TGTGCCTGGAGCCGAAGGTGGTTAGCTGGAAACACCATATATTTT. Its protein is CAWSRRWLAGNTIYF. Combining the CDR3 with reference TRBV30 and TRBJ1-3 gives the whole variable domain SQTIHQWPATLVQPVGSPLSLECTVEGTSNPNLYWYRQAAGRGLQLLFYSVGIGQISSEVPQNLSASRPQDRQFILSSKKLLLSDSGFYLCAWSRRWLAGNTIYFGEGSWLTVV.

This chain uses TRBV11-2 with TRBJ2-7; D not certain. V lost 5 bases and J 0 bases, leaving 8 bases between the germline ends. The CDR3 runs 13 residues. CDR1 is SGHAT and CDR2 is FQNNGV in the germline V gene. For the CDR3, the DNA is TGTGCCAGCAGCCGAGGCGTCTCCTACGAGCAGTACTTC. The encoded protein is CASSRGVSYEQYF.

J is TRBJ1-3 and V is TRBV5-1; 8 nucleotides align to TRBD1. This CDR3 comprises 14 residues. Trimming cost V 5 bases and J 2 bases; bases outside gene matches: 3. Germline assignment: CDR1 SGHRS and CDR2 YFSETQ. CDR3 DNA: TGCGCCAGCAGTCAACAGGGGGCTGGAAACACCATATATTTT. This sequence encodes CASSQQGAGNTIYF.

As regards this clone: A read error is likely here: a far larger clone is one base away. In the same sample, other DNA sequences code for this CDR3. The J gene is TRBJ2-7, the V gene TRBV6-5; 13 positions agree with TRBD2. Germline-derived CDR1 and CDR2 are MNHEY and SVGAGI. With V trimmed by 5 bases and J by 5 bases, 6 bases remained unmatched. The CDR3 is made up of 15 amino acids. CDR3 coding DNA: TGTGCCAGCAGTCCTGGACTAGCGGGAGTCCACGAGCAGTACTTC. Encoded protein: CASSPGLAGVHEQYF.

The J gene is TRBJ1-1, the V gene TRBV30; possible D gene TRBD1, 6 bases. The CDR3 covers 15 residues. V lost 1 base and J lost 0, with 12 bases in between. The V gene's germline CDR1 is GTSNPN and CDR2 SVGIG (reference sequence). DNA of the CDR3: TGTGCCTGGAGTGGGCGAGGACAGATGAACACTGAAGCTTTCTTT. This encodes CAWSGRGQMNTEAFF.

The chain combines TRBV7-3 with TRBJ2-1; D is perhaps TRBD2 (6 bases). Looked up from germline, CDR1 is SGHTA and CDR2 is FQGTGA. This CDR3 has 17 residues. The V gene lost 1 base and the J gene lost 10 bases, with 23 bases spanning the gap. The CDR3 DNA reads as TGTGCCAGCAGCTTAAGGCGGGACTCCGGCAATCCCGGGGAGCAGTTCTTC. This translates into CASSLRRDSGNPGEQFF. Full variable domain (outside the CDR3, taken from reference TRBV7-3 and TRBJ2-1): GAGVSQTPSNKVTEKGKYVELRCDPISGHTALYWYRQSLGQGPEFLIYFQGTGAADDSGLPNDRFFAVRPEGSVSTLKIQRTERGDSAVYLCASSLRRDSGNPGEQFFGPGTRLTVL.

This clone was counted a single time. Its ends do not fully match the called genes, so a read error is possible. Other DNA sequences of this sample code for an identical CDR3. The chain carries TRBV5-1 and TRBJ1-1, with 7 bases lining up with TRBD1. Germline-derived CDR1 and CDR2 are SGHRS and YFSETQ. The CDR3 is made up of 16 amino acids. In nucleotides, the CDR3 is TGCGCTAGCAGCTCGCGGGGACAGATCATGAACACTGAAGCTTTCTTT. Translating gives CASSSRGQIMNTEAFF.

The V and J genes are TRBV27 and TRBJ2-5; 7 positions match TRBD2. CDR1 MNHEY and CDR2 SMNVEV come from the germline V gene (reference sequence). The CDR3 has 14 residues. J lost 5 bases, V lost 1 base, and 4 bases had no gene match. DNA of the CDR3: TGTGCCAGCAGTTTATGGGGGGGGTCTGAGACCCAGTACTTC. It is translated as CASSLWGGSETQYF.

This rearrangement joins TRBV11-2 to TRBJ2-1; D perhaps matches TRBD2 (6 bases). Trimming stripped 2 bases from V and 7 bases from J, with 15 bases between. From germline, CDR1 is SGHAT and CDR2 FQNNGV. CDR3 size: 15 residues. CDR3 protein: CASSLRSGGGNEQFF. The CDR3, as DNA: TGTGCCAGCAGCTTACGTAGCGGAGGAGGTAATGAGCAGTTCTTC.

The CDR3 spells CASSLLRYGANVLTF. In DNA, the CDR3 is TGTGCCAGCAGCTTATTGAGGTATGGGGCCAACGTCCTGACTTTC. The chain joins TRBV7-2 to TRBJ2-6, with no clear D. The CDR3 has 15 residues. V lost 2 bases to trimming and J lost 3 bases, with 8 bases between them. In germline, CDR1 is SGHTA, CDR2 FQGNSA.

The chain uses TRBV6-1 and TRBJ1-1; D unclear. Germline V gives CDR1 MNHNS, CDR2 SASEGT. This CDR3 spans 15 amino acids. Trimming removed 7 bases from V and 4 bases from J, with 19 bases in between. CDR3 protein: CASTPASTWGTEAFF. CDR3 coding DNA: TGTGCCAGCACCCCTGCCAGCACCTGGGGCACTGAAGCTTTCTTT.

The chain combines TRBV30 with TRBJ2-5; D is perhaps TRBD2 (6 bases). This CDR3 has 13 residues. The V end lost 5 bases, the J end lost 11 bases, and 21 bases lay between the germline ends. Germline loops: CDR1 GTSNPN, CDR2 SVGIG (reference sequence). CDR3 protein: CAWSTGVMVEQYF. CDR3 nucleotide sequence: TGTGCCTGGTCGACGGGAGTCATGGTGGAGCAGTACTTC. The whole variable domain, remainder taken from reference TRBV30 and TRBJ2-5, is SQTIHQWPATLVQPVGSPLSLECTVEGTSNPNLYWYRQAAGRGLQLLFYSVGIGQISSEVPQNLSASRPQDRQFILSSKKLLLSDSGFYLCAWSTGVMVEQYFGPGTRLLVL.

This chain uses TRBV6-1 with TRBJ2-7; 11 bases agree with TRBD2. V shed 4 bases, J shed 4 bases, and the junction held 9 bases outside the gene matches. The CDR3 extends over 16 amino acids. Germline CDR1 is MNHNS and CDR2 is SASEGT. As DNA, the CDR3 is TGTGCCAGCAGTGGGGGTAGCGGGAGGGCGATATACGAGCAGTACTTC. This translates into CASSGGSGRAIYEQYF.

This clone appeared once. Here the CDR3 reads CASSPVGLIYTEAFF. CDR3 in DNA: TGTGCCAGCAGTCCCGTTGGGCTAATCTACACTGAAGCTTTCTTT. The rearrangement links TRBV28 to TRBJ1-1; D gene uncertain. Looked up from germline, CDR1 is MDHEN and CDR2 is SYDVKM. V was clipped by 5 bases and J by 3 bases, with 16 bases between them. CDR3 size: 15 residues.

This chain joins TRBV2 and TRBJ1-1; D not resolved. The CDR3 loop spans 15 amino acids. V was clipped by 5 bases and J by 8 bases, with 21 bases between them. The germline gives CDR1 SNHLY, CDR2 FYNNEI. The CDR3, as DNA: TGTGCCAGCAGTTTACGGGCCACGGGAGGGAAAGAAGCTTTCTTT. This gives the protein CASSLRATGGKEAFF.

This rearrangement joins TRBV29-1 to TRBJ2-1; 10 positions match TRBD2. V shed 0 bases, J shed 12 bases, and the junction held 14 bases outside the gene matches. CDR3 length: 16 amino acids. Germline V gene data show CDR1 as SQVTM and CDR2 as ANQGSEA. In DNA form, the CDR3 reads TGCAGCGTTGAAGATCTGGCTAGCGGGAGTCCCGTTACGCAGTTCTTC. Encoded protein: CSVEDLASGSPVTQFF.